One sample yielded the 27 T cell receptor beta chains listed below, sequenced in a study of radiotherapy plus CTLA-4 blockade in lung cancer. Only in-frame clones appear in the TCRdb table, and some are missing; sequencing was by immunoSEQ multiplex PCR. This table holds around 100,000 clones, approximately 74% found once. The sequences come from peripheral blood, collected from a patient treated with radiotherapy plus ipilimumab. The receptors shown here come from a human donor with non-small cell lung cancer who had a partial response to radiotherapy plus ipilimumab. Some clones in this sample may be carry-over from other donors' samples.

The chain links TRBV19 to TRBJ2-7; D is perhaps TRBD2 (5 bases). Trimming removed 7 bases at V and 2 bases at J, with 24 bases between. CDR3 length: 17 amino acids. The germline V gene has CDR1 LNHDA and CDR2 SQIVND (reference sequence). CDR3 sequence reads: CASTYRALASGPYEQYF. The CDR3 DNA is TGTGCCAGTACCTACCGGGCCCTAGCTTCAGGTCCCTACGAGCAGTACTTC.

Concerning this clone: The germline gene is not matched at one end of the junction; a read error may be the cause. The chain has TRBV7-2 and TRBJ2-5; the match to TRBD2 covers 12 bases. There are 14 residues in the CDR3. Per the germline V gene, CDR1 is SGHTA and CDR2 is FQGNSA. CDR3 coding DNA: TGTGCCAGCAGCCTAGCGGGGGGGAAGGAGACCCAGTACTTC. This gives the protein CASSLAGGKETQYF.

This clone showed up just once. The CDR3 here is CASSEALWVGEAFF. In nucleotides, the CDR3 is TGTGCCAGCAGCGAAGCGTTATGGGTGGGTGAAGCTTTCTTT. The chain has TRBV16 and TRBJ1-1; unclear D gene. CDR1 KGHSY and CDR2 FQNENV come from the germline V gene. The CDR3 loop spans 14 amino acids. Between the trimmed V and J ends, which lost 5 bases and 7 bases, there was a span of 17 bases.

The V gene is TRBV11-2, the J gene TRBJ1-5; a weak D match, TRBD1 (5 bases). CDR3 length equals 16 residues. The V end was cut by 0 bases, the J end by 7 bases, with 16 bases between. Germline V gene data show CDR1 as SGHAT and CDR2 as FQNNGV. The CDR3 sequence: CASSLEGGVGGQPQHF. CDR3 nucleotides: TGTGCCAGCAGCTTAGAGGGGGGGGTCGGGGGACAGCCCCAGCATTTT.

The chain joins TRBV27 to TRBJ2-6; TRBD1 matches 7 bases. The length of the CDR3 is 17 residues. With V trimmed by 6 bases and J by 0 bases, 8 bases remained unmatched. Looked up from germline, CDR1 is MNHEY and CDR2 is SMNVEV (reference sequence). The DNA for the CDR3 is TGTGCCAGCAGCAAGGGCAGGGGGATCTCTGGGGCCAACGTCCTGACTTTC. Translation gives CASSKGRGISGANVLTF.

The V and J genes are TRBV5-5 and TRBJ2-1; possibly TRBD1 for D (6 bases). Trimming removed 5 bases from V and 4 bases from J, with 19 bases in between. Germline V lookup: CDR1 SGHKS, CDR2 YYEKEE (reference sequence). CDR3 length equals 16 residues. This chain's CDR3 is CASSRVRGSGYNEQFF. For the CDR3, the DNA is TGTGCCAGCAGTCGGGTGAGGGGGTCGGGTTACAATGAGCAGTTCTTC.

The chain carries TRBV27 and TRBJ2-7; 7 nucleotides align to TRBD2. Germline CDR1 reads MNHEY; CDR2 reads SMNVEV (reference sequence). The CDR3 length is 13 residues. J was trimmed by 13 bases and V by 0 bases; bases with no gene match: 9. CDR3 sequence reads: CASSLSKIGLVYF. The CDR3 DNA follows: TGTGCCAGCAGTTTATCGAAAATCGGACTAGTCTACTTC.

The chain links TRBV7-6 to TRBJ2-3; a possible D gene is TRBD1 (5 bases). Trimming removed 2 bases at V and 0 bases at J, with 6 bases between. The germline gives CDR1 SGHVS, CDR2 FNYEAQ. The CDR3 is made up of 14 amino acids. CDR3 sequence: CASSLRQSTDTQYF. The CDR3 DNA sequence: TGTGCCAGCAGCTTAAGACAGAGCACAGATACGCAGTATTTT.

This chain joins TRBV5-1 and TRBJ1-2; 11 bases fit TRBD1. With 0 bases clipped from V and 1 base from J, the junction kept 8 bases outside the gene matches. The CDR3 is made up of 18 amino acids. Germline V gene lookup returns CDR1 SGHRS and CDR2 YFSETQ. DNA of the CDR3: TGCGCCAGCAGCTTGGCAGGGACAGGGGGATCTTATAACTATGGCTACACCTTC. Its protein product is CASSLAGTGGSYNYGYTF. Full variable domain (missing parts from reference TRBV5-1 and TRBJ1-2): KAGVTQTPRYLIKTRGQQVTLSCSPISGHRSVSWYQQTPGQGLQFLFEYFSETQRNKGNFPGRFSGRQFSNSRSEMNVSTLELGDSALYLCASSLAGTGGSYNYGYTFGSGTRLTVV.

This clone came up a few times. V and J are TRBV18 and TRBJ2-3; 7 positions agree with TRBD1. The CDR3 loop spans 14 amino acids. The trim removed 4 bases at V and 2 bases at J, leaving 3 bases unmatched. CDR1 and CDR2 from the germline V gene are KGHSH and LQKENI. The CDR3 sequence: CASSQQGTTDTQYF. The CDR3, as DNA: TGTGCCAGCTCACAACAGGGGACCACAGATACGCAGTATTTT.

The J gene is TRBJ2-2, the V gene TRBV7-8; unclear D gene. The CDR3 length is 13 residues. Germline V gene data show CDR1 as SGHVS and CDR2 as FQNEAQ. V was cut by 5 bases and J by 8 bases, with 12 bases left in between. In nucleotides, the CDR3 is TGTGCCAGCAGCCCCGGTCCTTTAGGGGAGCTGTTTTTT. Amino acids: CASSPGPLGELFF.

The V gene is TRBV5-1, the J gene TRBJ2-1, with 7 bases aligning to TRBD2. J lost 8 bases, V lost 4 bases, and 6 bases had no gene match. The CDR3 sequence is 13 residues long. Looked up from germline, CDR1 is SGHRS and CDR2 is YFSETQ. DNA of the CDR3: TGCGCCAGCAGCAACCGACTAGCCGATGAGCAGTTCTTC. Protein: CASSNRLADEQFF.

A few counts support this clone. The V and J genes are TRBV28 and TRBJ1-1, with D possibly matching TRBD1 (6 bases). The CDR3 is 13 residues long. Germline values: CDR1 MDHEN, CDR2 SYDVKM. Trimming pared 6 bases from V and 4 bases from J, leaving 12 bases between. CDR3 sequence reads: CASRLQGVTEAFF. CDR3 nucleotide sequence: TGTGCCAGCAGATTACAGGGTGTCACTGAAGCTTTCTTT. Full variable domain (rest looked up from reference TRBV28 and TRBJ1-1): DVKVTQSSRYLVKRTGEKVFLECVQDMDHENMFWYRQDPGLGLRLIYFSYDVKMKEKGDIPEGYSVSREKKERFSLILESASTNQTSMYLCASRLQGVTEAFFGQGTRLTVV.

V is TRBV7-9 and J is TRBJ2-5; 15 bases line up with TRBD2. CDR3 length: 15 amino acids. Losses at the gene ends were 5 bases for V and 11 bases for J; bases not matched to a gene: 9. Per germline, CDR1 SEHNR and CDR2 FQNEAQ (reference sequence). This CDR3 is CASSNDGLAGGAQYF. The CDR3 bases are TGTGCCAGCAGCAACGACGGACTAGCGGGAGGGGCTCAGTACTTC. The full variable domain, in which reference TRBV7-9 and TRBJ2-5 provide the parts outside the CDR3, is DTGVSQNPRHKITKRGQNVTFRCDPISEHNRLYWYRQTLGQGPEFLTYFQNEAQLEKSRLLSDRFSAERPKGSFSTLEIQRTEQGDSAMYLCASSNDGLAGGAQYFGPGTRLLVL.

The chain employs TRBV29-1 and TRBJ2-5; no firm D call. The CDR3 extends over 12 amino acids. From germline, CDR1 is SQVTM and CDR2 ANQGSEA. Deletions cut 5 bases from V and 0 bases from J, with 7 bases between. CDR3: CSVIMYQETQYF. CDR3 nucleotides: TGCAGCGTTATTATGTACCAAGAGACCCAGTACTTC. Based on the CDR3 plus reference TRBV29-1 and TRBJ2-5, the full variable domain is SAVISQKPSRDICQRGTSLTIQCQVDSQVTMMFWYRQQPGQSLTLIATANQGSEATYESGFVIDKFPISRPNLTFSTLTVSNMSPEDSSIYLCSVIMYQETQYFGPGTRLLVL.

This clone showed up just a few times. The chain recombines TRBV19 with TRBJ2-7; perhaps TRBD2 as D (6 bases). Deletions cut 4 bases from V and 0 bases from J, with 10 bases between. Germline CDR1 reads LNHDA; CDR2 reads SQIVND (reference sequence). CDR3 size: 14 residues. CDR3 region: CASSTRLGSYEQYF. In nucleotides, the CDR3 is TGTGCCAGTAGTACCAGACTAGGCTCCTACGAGCAGTACTTC.

This clone was found once. The V gene is TRBV5-8, the J gene TRBJ2-7; D might be TRBD2 (5 bases). V lost 5 bases, J lost 6 bases, and 9 bases lay in between. This CDR3 is 11 amino acids long. Germline V gives CDR1 SGHTS, CDR2 YDEGEE. The CDR3 spells CASRRGLEQYF. CDR3 sequence (DNA): TGTGCCAGCAGAAGAGGACTCGAGCAGTACTTC.

The chain joins TRBV6-5 to TRBJ1-1; possibly TRBD1 for D (6 bases). This CDR3 spans 14 amino acids. V was trimmed by 7 bases and J by 1 base, leaving 13 bases between them. Per the germline V gene, CDR1 is MNHEY and CDR2 is SVGAGI. The CDR3 sequence: CASKRQETNTEAFF. CDR3 nucleotide sequence: TGTGCCAGCAAGAGACAGGAGACGAACACTGAAGCTTTCTTT.

The gene calls are TRBV5-1 and TRBJ2-7; 7 nucleotides agree with TRBD1. V dropped 4 bases and J dropped 4; count of bases not matched to a gene: 11. CDR1 is SGHRS and CDR2 is YFSETQ in the germline V gene. This CDR3 spans 15 amino acids. The CDR3 here is CASSVVSGGQYEQYF. CDR3 coding DNA: TGCGCCAGCAGCGTAGTCTCAGGGGGTCAATACGAGCAGTACTTC.

The chain couples TRBV5-1 to TRBJ2-2, with 7 bases that match TRBD2. Per germline, CDR1 SGHRS and CDR2 YFSETQ. V was clipped by 0 bases and J by 4 bases; unmatched bases: 3. This CDR3 region has 15 residues. DNA for the CDR3: TGCGCCAGCAGCTTGGTAGCGGGCGGCACCGGGGAGCTGTTTTTT. Its protein product is CASSLVAGGTGELFF.

CDR3 loop: CASSEAPGLAETQYF. As DNA, the CDR3 is TGTGCCAGCAGTGAAGCCCCGGGGCTAGCGGAGACCCAGTACTTC. V usage is TRBV2 and J usage is TRBJ2-5; a possible D gene is TRBD2 (6 bases). Germline V gene lookup returns CDR1 SNHLY and CDR2 FYNNEI. This CDR3 comprises 15 residues. V lost 0 bases and J 5 bases, leaving 13 bases between the germline ends.

This sequence joins TRBV29-1 and TRBJ2-3; 11 bases are a match to TRBD2. Germline CDR1 is SQVTM and CDR2 is ANQGSEA. This CDR3 contains 14 residues. V dropped 6 bases and J dropped 1; count of bases not matched to a gene: 3. DNA of the CDR3: TGCAGCGTGGAGACTAGCGGGGGCACAGATACGCAGTATTTT. The encoded protein is CSVETSGGTDTQYF.

CDR3 in amino acids: CASSSSGTSSYNEQFF. The CDR3, as DNA: TGTGCCAGCAGTTCCAGCGGAACGAGCTCCTACAATGAGCAGTTCTTC. The chain carries TRBV5-6 and TRBJ2-1; perhaps TRBD2 as D (5 bases). This CDR3 is built from 16 residues. V lost 5 bases, J lost 0 bases, and 15 bases lay in between. Looked up from germline, CDR1 is SGHDT and CDR2 is YYEEEE. Drawing the rest from reference TRBV5-6 and TRBJ2-1, the complete variable domain is DAGVTQSPTHLIKTRGQQVTLRCSPKSGHDTVSWYQQALGQGPQFIFQYYEEEERQRGNFPDRFSGHQFPNYSSELNVNALLLGDSALYLCASSSSGTSSYNEQFFGPGTRLTVL.

The chain is built from TRBV2 and TRBJ2-3, with TRBD1 matching 7 bases. This CDR3 comprises 14 residues. Germline V gives CDR1 SNHLY, CDR2 FYNNEI. The V segment lost 6 bases and the J segment 0 bases; nucleotides outside the gene matches: 3. CDR3 in DNA: TGTGCCAGCAGATTGACAGGGAGCACAGATACGCAGTATTTT. This encodes CASRLTGSTDTQYF.

CDR3 in amino acids: CASRGGGAGYQETQYF. The CDR3 DNA follows: TGCGCCAGCAGGGGCGGGGGGGCCGGGTACCAAGAGACCCAGTACTTC. This chain uses TRBV10-2 with TRBJ2-5; 9 bases agree with TRBD2. The V and J ends lost 6 bases and 0 bases, in that order; junction bases with no gene match: 8. There are 16 residues in the CDR3. Germline CDR1 reads WSHSY; CDR2 reads SAAADI.

The table lists this clone with many counts. This chain links TRBV5-4 with TRBJ2-1; 12 bases fit TRBD2. V shed 1 base and J 5 bases; nucleotides not matched to a gene: 7. The CDR3 has 17 amino acids. CDR1 SGHNT and CDR2 YYREEE come from the germline V gene (reference sequence). CDR3 DNA: TGTGCCAGCAGCTTGAGGTTGACTAGCGGGGGAAACAATGAGCAGTTCTTC. As protein: CASSLRLTSGGNNEQFF.

CDR3 protein: CASSLNRGEETQYF. Here the CDR3 DNA reads TGTGCCAGCAGCTTAAACAGGGGAGAAGAGACCCAGTACTTC. The chain uses TRBV11-3 and TRBJ2-5; 7 bases line up with TRBD1. The J segment lost 3 bases and the V segment lost 2 bases, leaving 3 bases of the junction unmatched. The germline V gene encodes CDR1 SGHNT and CDR2 YENEEA. The CDR3 loop spans 14 amino acids.